This T cell receptor beta chain was identified in a study of blood T cell repertoires in COVID-19. Study overall: Collection of acute and convalescent COVID-19 samples took place in the United States, Italy and Spain. T cells, B-cell-depleted T cells, or PBMCs supplied cDNA or gDNA.

As processed by the authors: Amplified reference gene primers provided the basis for estimating nucleated cell counts. Assay used: immunoSEQ multiplex PCR; TCRdb lists only in-frame clones, some missing. V, J and clone size reflect that table, while D and trimming were determined from the DNA. The table lists approximately 60,000 clones, roughly 80% of them singletons, with 18% in the top ten. Losses at the gene ends were 0 bases for V and 5 bases for J; bases not matched to a gene: 12. CDR1 GTSNPN and CDR2 SVGIG come from the germline V gene (reference sequence). This CDR3 has 16 amino acids. The sample was peripheral blood. The TCR was taken from a man aged 55 to 69 with acute or convalescent COVID-19. This chain links TRBV30 with TRBJ2-7; 8 bases align to TRBD1. The CDR3 sequence: CAWSVRGDRPEDEQYF. The CDR3, as DNA: TGTGCCTGGAGTGTAAGGGGGGACAGGCCTGAAGACGAGCAGTACTTC.